There are a few counts of the clone carrying this TCR beta chain. The sample belongs to a study of blood T cell repertoires in COVID-19. Overall study: Spain, Italy and the United States supplied samples that represented acute and convalescent COVID-19. Sources were T cells, B-cell-depleted T cells, or PBMCs; the material itself was cDNA or gDNA.

CDR3 length: 15 amino acids. CDR1 and CDR2 (germline): SGHVS, FNYEAQ. V dropped 5 bases and J dropped 3; count of bases not matched to a gene: 7. The assay was immunoSEQ multiplex PCR, and TCRdb's table has in-frame clones only and misses some. The table lists hundreds of thousands of clones, about four fifths of them singletons. Source material: peripheral blood. V and J are TRBV7-6 and TRBJ2-3; TRBD1 matches 8 bases. The receptor was derived from a woman older than 75 with acute or convalescent COVID-19. The CDR3 here is CASSVNRGRTDTQYF. The DNA for the CDR3 is TGTGCCAGCAGCGTCAACAGGGGGAGGACAGATACGCAGTATTTT. The whole variable domain, remainder taken from reference TRBV7-6 and TRBJ2-3, is GAGVSQSPRYKVTKRGQDVALRCDPISGHVSLYWYRQALGQGPEFLTYFNYEAQQDKSGLPNDRFSAERPEGSISTLTIQRTEQRDSAMYRCASSVNRGRTDTQYFGPGTRLTVL.